This is a list of T cell receptor beta chains from one sample in a study of Graves' ophthalmopathy and Graves' hyperthyroidism. TCRdb re-derived calls from the multiplex PCR reads in MiXCR, one entry per CDR3 protein. In the table there are 900,000 to 1,200,000 distinct CDR3 sequences, roughly 35% of which are singletons. The source material was peripheral blood or thyroid tissue (not recorded which). The receptors come from an adult man with Graves' hyperthyroidism. CDR3s include the opening cysteine and the closing phenylalanine or tryptophan. The D gene is left open where the match is weak. Clone size is not always given. Where it is, it says once, few, many or a class for expanded clones.

v_call	clone_size	d_call	j_call	cdr3_aa	cdr3_nt
TRBV6-6	many	TRBD2	TRBJ2-5	CASSYTLAGLASETQYF	TGTGCCAGCAGTTACACCCTAGCGGGATTAGCATCGGAGACCCAGTACTTC
TRBV29-1	NA	NA	TRBJ1-1	CSVIRATNEAFF	TGCAGCGTTATCCGAGCAACTAATGAAGCTTTCTTT
TRBV6-6	few	NA	TRBJ2-2	CASSYWDGGELFF	TGTGCCAGCAGTTACTGGGACGGCGGGGAGCTGTTTTTT
TRBV7-2	NA	TRBD1	TRBJ1-2	CASSFRSRGRYGYTF	TGTGCCAGCAGTTTTCGGAGCAGGGGGCGTTATGGCTACACCTTC
TRBV4-1	many	NA	TRBJ1-2	CASSQDPAEPLVYGYTF	TGCGCCAGCAGCCAAGACCCGGCCGAACCTCTCGTCTATGGCTACACCTTC
TRBV20-1	NA	NA	TRBJ2-5	CSARDYGASAMYQETQYF	TGCAGTGCTAGAGATTACGGGGCTAGCGCAATGTACCAAGAGACCCAGTACTTC
TRBV15	few	NA	TRBJ1-1	CAASRALAGGTFF	TGTGCCGCCAGCAGAGCGCTAGCGGGGGGCACTTTCTTT
TRBV7-2	NA	NA	TRBJ1-4	CASSQDLLDLEDEKLFF	TGCGCCAGCAGCCAAGATCTTTTAGACCTCGAGGATGAAAAACTGTTTTTT
TRBV5-1	many	NA	TRBJ1-1	CASNLSGRDNTEAFF	TGCGCCAGCAACCTTTCCGGACGGGATAACACTGAAGCTTTCTTT
TRBV7-8	NA	NA	TRBJ1-6	CASSLADTINSPLHF	TGTGCCAGCAGCTTAGCGGACACCATTAATTCACCCCTCCACTTT
TRBV6-1	NA	NA	TRBJ2-5	CASSDVFRETQYF	TGTGCCAGCAGTGATGTCTTTCGGGAGACCCAGTACTTC
TRBV12-3/TRBV12-4	NA	NA	TRBJ1-5	CASSPSQVGGQPQHF	TGTGCCAGCAGTCCGTCACAGGTTGGGGGACAGCCCCAGCATTTT
TRBV30	NA	NA	TRBJ1-3	CAWTVGDSGNTIYF	TGTGCCTGGACCGTAGGGGACTCTGGAAACACCATATATTTT
TRBV7-2	many	NA	TRBJ2-7	CASSPDGGSREQYF	TGTGCCAGCAGCCCTGATGGGGGGTCCCGCGAGCAGTACTTC
TRBV5-1	many	NA	TRBJ1-5	CASKAGGESNQPQHF	TGCGCCAGCAAAGCGGGGGGAGAGAGCAATCAGCCCCAGCATTTT
TRBV29-1	NA	NA	TRBJ1-1	CSLGFGGAEAFF	TGCAGCTTAGGGTTTGGGGGCGCTGAAGCTTTCTTT
TRBV7-2	few	NA	TRBJ1-5	CASSLSRRQPQHF	TGTGCCAGCAGCTTGTCTCGACGGCAGCCCCAGCATTTT
TRBV3-1	NA	NA	TRBJ2-7	CASSQVGLSYEQYF	TGTGCCAGCAGCCAAGTGGGACTCAGCTACGAGCAGTACTTC
TRBV2	NA	TRBD1	TRBJ1-6	CASRRQGAVSNSPLHF	TGTGCCAGCCGTCGACAGGGGGCGGTCTCGAATTCACCCCTCCACTTT
TRBV2	many	TRBD2	TRBJ2-7	CASSEGLAGAYEQYF	TGTGCCAGCAGTGAAGGGCTAGCGGGAGCCTACGAGCAGTACTTC
TRBV20-1	NA	TRBD1	TRBJ2-7	CSARSFGTGDEQYF	TGCAGTGCTAGGTCCTTTGGGACAGGGGACGAGCAGTACTTC
TRBV11-2	NA	TRBD1	TRBJ2-7	CASSFWPGQGAEQYF	TGTGCCAGCAGCTTCTGGCCGGGACAGGGGGCCGAGCAGTACTTC
TRBV19	many	NA	TRBJ1-1	CASNEASGRPFF	TGTGCCAGCAACGAAGCCTCGGGACGACCTTTCTTT
TRBV5-1	many	NA	TRBJ1-4	CASSWGPATNEKLFF	TGCGCCAGCAGTTGGGGCCCTGCAACTAATGAAAAACTGTTTTTT
TRBV20-1	NA	NA	TRBJ2-2	CSARRQEIATGELFF	TGCAGTGCTAGACGACAGGAGATCGCAACCGGGGAGCTGTTTTTT
TRBV6-2/TRBV6-3	few	NA	TRBJ1-1	CASSSKFEAFF	TGTGCCAGCAGTTCAAAGTTTGAAGCTTTCTTT
TRBV29-1	few	NA	TRBJ2-6	CSVEGGANVLTF	TGCAGCGTTGAAGGCGGGGCCAACGTCCTGACTTTC
TRBV5-1	few	NA	TRBJ1-1	CASSLGAGAMNTEAFF	TGCGCCAGCAGCTTGGGGGCGGGGGCGATGAACACTGAAGCTTTCTTT
TRBV12-5	few	TRBD1	TRBJ2-2	CASGLGQGAGTGELFF	TGTGCTAGTGGTTTGGGACAGGGGGCCGGTACCGGGGAGCTGTTTTTT
TRBV7-9	NA	NA	TRBJ1-6	CASSSDLGQGTPLHF	TGTGCCAGCAGCTCCGACCTGGGGCAGGGGACACCCCTCCACTTT
TRBV11-2	NA	TRBD1	TRBJ1-2	CASSLAGQGAQGYTF	TGTGCCAGCAGCTTAGCAGGACAGGGGGCGCAAGGCTACACCTTC
TRBV7-9	NA	NA	TRBJ2-5	CASSLGPGNQETQYF	TGTGCCAGCAGCTTAGGGCCGGGGAATCAAGAGACCCAGTACTTC
TRBV7-2	few	NA	TRBJ2-2	CASSPGTVVTGELFF	TGTGCCAGCAGCCCCGGGACGGTCGTCACCGGGGAGCTGTTTTTT
TRBV7-8	many	NA	TRBJ2-5	CASSSQAQETQYF	TGTGCCAGCAGCTCTCAGGCCCAAGAGACCCAGTACTTC
TRBV7-7	few	NA	TRBJ1-3	CASSLDTGATIYF	TGTGCTAGCAGCTTAGATACGGGGGCCACCATATATTTT
TRBV20-1	NA	TRBD1	TRBJ1-4	CSARHGQGENEKLFF	TGCAGTGCTAGACACGGACAGGGAGAGAATGAAAAACTGTTTTTT
TRBV15	many	NA	TRBJ2-7	CATRGDGSSYEQYF	TGTGCCACCAGGGGTGACGGGAGCTCCTACGAGCAGTACTTC
TRBV12-3/TRBV12-4	many	TRBD1	TRBJ1-1	CASRGQGAKTEAFF	TGTGCCAGCAGGGGACAGGGGGCGAAAACTGAAGCTTTCTTT
TRBV6-1	few	TRBD1	TRBJ1-5	CASSEVPGIGQGAVGQPQHF	TGTGCCAGCAGTGAAGTTCCGGGGATCGGACAGGGGGCGGTTGGTCAGCCCCAGCATTTT
TRBV5-1	once	NA	TRBJ1-1	CASSQTGSGNTEAFF	TGCGCCAGCAGCCAAACAGGGAGCGGGAACACTGAAGCTTTCTTT
TRBV7-9	NA	TRBD1	TRBJ2-7	CASSPGQGNSYEQYF	TGTGCCAGCAGCCCGGGACAGGGAAACTCCTACGAGCAGTACTTC
TRBV12-3/TRBV12-4	many	TRBD1	TRBJ1-1	CASIDGTGSPEAFF	TGTGCCAGCATCGACGGGACAGGCTCACCCGAAGCTTTCTTT
TRBV20-1	large	NA	TRBJ1-6	CSAADGDYNSPLHF	TGCAGTGCTGCGGACGGAGATTATAATTCACCCCTCCACTTT
TRBV6-5	NA	TRBD1	TRBJ1-6	CASGTLPGQGSSYNSPLHF	TGTGCCAGCGGTACGTTACCGGGACAGGGGAGCTCCTATAATTCACCCCTCCACTTT
TRBV24-1	NA	TRBD2	TRBJ2-7	CASSRRGAYEQYF	TGTGCCAGCAGCCGTCGGGGGGCCTACGAGCAGTACTTC
TRBV7-8	few	NA	TRBJ1-4	CASSLTEATNEKLFF	TGTGCCAGCAGCTTAACCGAAGCAACTAATGAAAAACTGTTTTTT
TRBV7-9	NA	NA	TRBJ1-1	CASSLAAYNEAFF	TGTGCCAGCAGCTTAGCAGCGTACAATGAAGCTTTCTTT
TRBV20-1	many	NA	TRBJ1-5	CSALDRRLGSNQPQHF	TGCAGTGCCCTTGACAGGAGGTTGGGTAGCAATCAGCCCCAGCATTTT
TRBV11-2	many	NA	TRBJ1-2	CASLGRINYGYTF	TGTGCCAGCTTAGGGAGAATCAACTATGGCTACACCTTC
TRBV15	many	NA	TRBJ1-1	CATSVTRQVQAFF	TGTGCCACCAGCGTAACACGACAGGTTCAAGCTTTCTTT
TRBV3-1	few	NA	TRBJ1-5	CASSLKVGFRNQPQHF	TGTGCCAGCAGCCTCAAGGTGGGGTTTCGCAATCAGCCCCAGCATTTT
TRBV12-3/TRBV12-4	NA	NA	TRBJ2-7	CASSSLQDSYEQYF	TGTGCCAGCAGTTCTTTACAGGACTCCTACGAGCAGTACTTC
TRBV4-3	NA	NA	TRBJ2-7	CASSQLGVKPDEQYF	TGCGCCAGCAGCCAACTGGGGGTCAAGCCAGACGAGCAGTACTTC
TRBV11-2	NA	NA	TRBJ2-7	CASSQDLSRYF	TGTGCCAGCAGCCAAGATCTTTCACGGTACTTC
TRBV7-8	few	TRBD2	TRBJ2-1	CASSLTQREDEQFF	TGTGCCAGCAGCTTAACACAGCGGGAGGATGAGCAGTTCTTC
TRBV10-3	NA	TRBD1	TRBJ2-7	CASSWGQGTPHRSEQYF	TGTGCCAGCAGTTGGGGACAGGGGACCCCCCATCGGAGTGAGCAGTACTTC
TRBV24-1	few	NA	TRBJ1-3	CATSDTVSGNTIYF	TGTGCCACCAGTGATACAGTCTCTGGAAACACCATATATTTT
TRBV29-1	NA	TRBD2	TRBJ2-7	CSVMGGGVASGYEQYF	TGCAGCGTTATGGGGGGGGGGGTGGCTAGTGGGTACGAGCAGTACTTC
TRBV4-3	few	NA	TRBJ1-2	CASSQDISNYGYTF	TGCGCCAGCAGCCAAGACATCTCTAACTATGGCTACACCTTC
TRBV5-5	once	NA	TRBJ2-7	CASSFGATGLYEQYF	TGTGCCAGCAGCTTTGGGGCTACCGGCCTCTACGAGCAGTACTTC